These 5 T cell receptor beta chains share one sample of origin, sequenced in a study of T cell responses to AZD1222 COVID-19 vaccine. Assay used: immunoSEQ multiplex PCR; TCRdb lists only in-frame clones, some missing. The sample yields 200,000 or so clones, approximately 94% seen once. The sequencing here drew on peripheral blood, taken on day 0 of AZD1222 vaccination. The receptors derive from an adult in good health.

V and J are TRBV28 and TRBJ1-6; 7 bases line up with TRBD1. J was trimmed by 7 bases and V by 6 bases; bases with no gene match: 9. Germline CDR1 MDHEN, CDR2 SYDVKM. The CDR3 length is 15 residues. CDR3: CASSPRQGQNSPLHF. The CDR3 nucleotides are TGTGCCAGCAGCCCAAGACAGGGACAAAATTCACCCCTCCACTTT.

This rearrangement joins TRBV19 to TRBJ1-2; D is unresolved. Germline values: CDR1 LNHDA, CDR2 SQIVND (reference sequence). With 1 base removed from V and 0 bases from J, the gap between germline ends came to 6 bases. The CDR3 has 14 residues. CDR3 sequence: CASSIVTSNYGYTF. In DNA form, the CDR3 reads TGTGCCAGTAGTATAGTAACCTCTAACTATGGCTACACCTTC.

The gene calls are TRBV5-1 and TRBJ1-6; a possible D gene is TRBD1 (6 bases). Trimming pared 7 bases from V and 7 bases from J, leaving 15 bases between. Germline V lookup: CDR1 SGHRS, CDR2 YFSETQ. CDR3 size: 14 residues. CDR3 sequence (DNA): TGCGCCAGCGCTACCGGGACAACAAATTCACCCCTCCACTTT. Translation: CASATGTTNSPLHF.

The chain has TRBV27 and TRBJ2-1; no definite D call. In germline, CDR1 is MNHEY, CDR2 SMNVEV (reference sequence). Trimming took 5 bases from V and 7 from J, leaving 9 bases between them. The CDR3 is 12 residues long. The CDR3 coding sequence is TGTGCCAGCAGTCACCTTGGGAATGAGCAGTTCTTC. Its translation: CASSHLGNEQFF.

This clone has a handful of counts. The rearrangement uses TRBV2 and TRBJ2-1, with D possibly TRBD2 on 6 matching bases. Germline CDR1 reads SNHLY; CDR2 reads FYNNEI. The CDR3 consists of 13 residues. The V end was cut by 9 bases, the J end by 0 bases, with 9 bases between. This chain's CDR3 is CASGGLSYNEQFF. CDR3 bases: TGTGCCAGTGGGGGACTCTCCTACAATGAGCAGTTCTTC.